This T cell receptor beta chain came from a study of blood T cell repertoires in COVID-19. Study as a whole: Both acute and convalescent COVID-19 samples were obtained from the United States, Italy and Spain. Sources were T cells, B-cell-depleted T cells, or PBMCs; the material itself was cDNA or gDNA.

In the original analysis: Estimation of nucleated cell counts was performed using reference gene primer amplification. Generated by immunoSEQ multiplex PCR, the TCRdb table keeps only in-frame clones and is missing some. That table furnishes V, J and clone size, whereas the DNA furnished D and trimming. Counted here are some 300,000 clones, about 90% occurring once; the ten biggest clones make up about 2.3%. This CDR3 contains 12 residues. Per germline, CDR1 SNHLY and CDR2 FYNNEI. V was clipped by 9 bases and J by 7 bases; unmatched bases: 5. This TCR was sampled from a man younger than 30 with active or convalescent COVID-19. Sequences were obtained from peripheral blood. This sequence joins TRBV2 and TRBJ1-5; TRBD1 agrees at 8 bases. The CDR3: CASRTGSQPQHF. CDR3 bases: TGTGCCAGTCGGACAGGGAGCCAGCCCCAGCATTTT.